This T cell receptor beta chain was obtained from a study of T cells in Graves' hyperthyroidism and ophthalmopathy. TCR beta CDR3 regions were amplified from RNA. The study used the HTBI primer set for a first-round RT-PCR of the TCR CDR3. TCRdb processed the multiplex PCR reads anew with MiXCR; each CDR3 protein has one entry. The repertoire holds about 520,000 distinct CDR3 sequences, with less than 25% as singletons. This CDR3 contains 16 residues. Trimming stripped 6 bases from V and 3 bases from J, with 17 bases between. The sample holds a few counts of this clonotype. Its matching antigen is unknown. Study conclusions and caveats: Most expanded thyroid clonotypes above 0.001 recurred in blood.

The sample taken for sequencing was blood. This receptor was obtained from a man between 18 and 29 years old with Graves' hyperthyroidism. The chain recombines TRBV12-3 or TRBV12-4 with TRBJ2-2; the D gene is possibly TRBD2 (6 bases). The CDR3 bases are TGTGCCAGCAGATCTGGCGGGAATGAGGACACCGGGGAGCTGTTTTTT. This encodes CASRSGGNEDTGELFF.